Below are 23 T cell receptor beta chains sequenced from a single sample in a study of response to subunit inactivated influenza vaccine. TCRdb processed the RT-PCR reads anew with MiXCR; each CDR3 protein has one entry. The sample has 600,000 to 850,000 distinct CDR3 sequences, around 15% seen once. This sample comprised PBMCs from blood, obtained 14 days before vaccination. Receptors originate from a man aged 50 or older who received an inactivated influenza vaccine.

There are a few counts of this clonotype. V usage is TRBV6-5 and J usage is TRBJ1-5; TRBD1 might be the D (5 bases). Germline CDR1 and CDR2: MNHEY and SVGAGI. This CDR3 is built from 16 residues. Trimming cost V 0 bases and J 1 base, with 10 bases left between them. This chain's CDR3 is CASSYSKGLSNQPQHF. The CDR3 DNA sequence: TGTGCCAGCAGTTACTCAAAGGGGCTAAGCAATCAGCCCCAGCATTTT.

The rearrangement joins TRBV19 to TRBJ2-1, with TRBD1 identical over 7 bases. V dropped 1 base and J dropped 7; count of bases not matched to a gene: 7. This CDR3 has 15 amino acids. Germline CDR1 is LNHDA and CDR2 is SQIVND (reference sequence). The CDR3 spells CASSIGDIRGNEQFF. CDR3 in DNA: TGTGCCAGTAGTATAGGTGATATCAGGGGGAATGAGCAGTTCTTC.

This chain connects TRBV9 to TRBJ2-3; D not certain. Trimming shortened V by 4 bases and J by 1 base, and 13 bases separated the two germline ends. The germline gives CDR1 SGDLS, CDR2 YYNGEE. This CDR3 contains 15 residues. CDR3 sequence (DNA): TGTGCCAGCAGCACCCGACATGGCGGCACAGATACGCAGTATTTT. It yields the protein CASSTRHGGTDTQYF. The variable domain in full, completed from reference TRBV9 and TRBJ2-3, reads DSGVTQTPKHLITATGQRVTLRCSPRSGDLSVYWYQQSLDQGLQFLIQYYNGEERAKGNILERFSAQQFPDLHSELNLSSLELGDSALYFCASSTRHGGTDTQYFGPGTRLTVL.

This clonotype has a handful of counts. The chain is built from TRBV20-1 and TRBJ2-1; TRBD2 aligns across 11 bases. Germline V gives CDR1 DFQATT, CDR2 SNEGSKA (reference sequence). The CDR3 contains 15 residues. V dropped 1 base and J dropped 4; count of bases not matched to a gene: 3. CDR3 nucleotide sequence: TGCAGTGCTAGAGCCACTAGCGGGAGATACAATGAGCAGTTCTTC. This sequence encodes CSARATSGRYNEQFF.

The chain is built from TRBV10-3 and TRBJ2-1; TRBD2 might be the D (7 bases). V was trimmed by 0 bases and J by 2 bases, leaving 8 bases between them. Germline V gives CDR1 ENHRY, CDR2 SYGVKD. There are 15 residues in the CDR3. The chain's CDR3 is CAISESGGAYNEQFF. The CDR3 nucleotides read TGTGCCATCAGTGAGTCAGGGGGGGCCTACAATGAGCAGTTCTTC.

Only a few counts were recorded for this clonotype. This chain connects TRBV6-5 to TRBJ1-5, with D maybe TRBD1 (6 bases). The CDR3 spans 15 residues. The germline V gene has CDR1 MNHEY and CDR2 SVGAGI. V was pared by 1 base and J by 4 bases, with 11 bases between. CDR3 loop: CASSYLLQGNQPQHF. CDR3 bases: TGTGCCAGCAGTTACTTACTTCAGGGGAATCAGCCCCAGCATTTT.

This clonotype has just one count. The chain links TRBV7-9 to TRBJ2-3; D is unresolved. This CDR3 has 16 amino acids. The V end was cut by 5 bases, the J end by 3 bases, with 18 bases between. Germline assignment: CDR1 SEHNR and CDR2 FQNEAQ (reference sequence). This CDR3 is CASSPGPGLGTDTQYF. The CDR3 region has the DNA TGTGCCAGCAGCCCCGGACCGGGCCTCGGAACAGATACGCAGTATTTT.

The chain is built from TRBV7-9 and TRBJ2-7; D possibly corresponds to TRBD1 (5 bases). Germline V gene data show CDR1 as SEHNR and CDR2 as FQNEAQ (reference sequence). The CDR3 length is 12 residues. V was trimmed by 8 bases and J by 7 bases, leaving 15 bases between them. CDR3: CASGIQGREQYF. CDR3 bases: TGTGCCAGCGGGATTCAGGGAAGAGAGCAGTACTTC.

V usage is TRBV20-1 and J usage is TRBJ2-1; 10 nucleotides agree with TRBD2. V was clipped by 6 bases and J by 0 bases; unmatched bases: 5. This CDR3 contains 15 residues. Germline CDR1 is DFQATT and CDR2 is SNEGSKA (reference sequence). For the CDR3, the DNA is TGCAGTGCCCGGAGCGGGGGGGCCTCCTACAATGAGCAGTTCTTC. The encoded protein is CSARSGGASYNEQFF.

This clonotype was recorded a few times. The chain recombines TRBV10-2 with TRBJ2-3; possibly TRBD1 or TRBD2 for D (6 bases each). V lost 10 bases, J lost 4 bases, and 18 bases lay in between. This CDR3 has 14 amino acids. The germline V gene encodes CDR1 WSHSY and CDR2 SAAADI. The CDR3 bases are TGCGCCACCAACATGGGGGGCCTCGCAGATACGCAGTATTTT. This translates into CATNMGGLADTQYF.

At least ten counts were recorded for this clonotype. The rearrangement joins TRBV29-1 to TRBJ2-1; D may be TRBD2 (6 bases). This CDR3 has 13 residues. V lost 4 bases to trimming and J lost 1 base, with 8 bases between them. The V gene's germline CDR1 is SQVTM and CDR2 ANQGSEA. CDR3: CSVVGGSYNEQFF. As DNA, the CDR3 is TGCAGCGTTGTGGGGGGTTCCTACAATGAGCAGTTCTTC.

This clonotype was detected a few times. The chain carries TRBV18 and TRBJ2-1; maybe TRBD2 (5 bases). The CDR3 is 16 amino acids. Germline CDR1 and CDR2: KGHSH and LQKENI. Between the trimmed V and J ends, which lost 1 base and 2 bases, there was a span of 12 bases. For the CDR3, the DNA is TGTGCCAGCTCACCACTCCGGGATCCTACCTACAATGAGCAGTTCTTC. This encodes CASSPLRDPTYNEQFF.

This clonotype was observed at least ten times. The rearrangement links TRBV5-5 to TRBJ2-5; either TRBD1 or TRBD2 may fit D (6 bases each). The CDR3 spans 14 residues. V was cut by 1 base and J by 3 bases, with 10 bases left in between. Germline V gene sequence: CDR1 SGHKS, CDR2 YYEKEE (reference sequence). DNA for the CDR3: TGTGCCAGCAGCTTGTGGGGGGCCGAAGAGACCCAGTACTTC. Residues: CASSLWGAEETQYF. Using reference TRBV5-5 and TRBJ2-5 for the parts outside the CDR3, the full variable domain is DAGVTQSPTHLIKTRGQQVTLRCSPISGHKSVSWYQQVLGQGPQFIFQYYEKEERGRGNFPDRFSARQFPNYSSELNVNALLLGDSALYLCASSLWGAEETQYFGPGTRLLVL.

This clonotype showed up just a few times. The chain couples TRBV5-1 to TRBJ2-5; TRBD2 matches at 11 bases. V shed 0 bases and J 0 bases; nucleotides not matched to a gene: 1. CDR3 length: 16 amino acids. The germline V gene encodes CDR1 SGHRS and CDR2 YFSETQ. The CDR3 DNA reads TGCGCCAGCAGCTTGGGGACTAGCGGGTACCAAGAGACCCAGTACTTC. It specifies CASSLGTSGYQETQYF.

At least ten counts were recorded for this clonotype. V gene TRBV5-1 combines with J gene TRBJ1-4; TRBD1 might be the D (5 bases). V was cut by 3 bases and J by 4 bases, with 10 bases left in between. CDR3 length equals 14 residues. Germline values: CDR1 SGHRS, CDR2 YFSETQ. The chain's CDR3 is CASSSGRDNEKLFF. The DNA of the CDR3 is TGCGCCAGCAGCTCGGGACGGGATAATGAAAAACTGTTTTTT.

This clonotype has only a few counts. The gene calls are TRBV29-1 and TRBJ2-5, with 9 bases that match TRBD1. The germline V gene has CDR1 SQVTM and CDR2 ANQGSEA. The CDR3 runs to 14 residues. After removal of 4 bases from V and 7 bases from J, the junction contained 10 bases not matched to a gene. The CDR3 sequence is CSVVGWGQGGTQYF. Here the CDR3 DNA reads TGCAGCGTTGTCGGATGGGGACAGGGAGGGACCCAGTACTTC.

CDR3 region: CASSDGRLYTGELFF. DNA for the CDR3: TGTGCCAGCAGTGACGGCAGGCTTTACACCGGGGAGCTGTTTTTT. The V call is TRBV2, the J call TRBJ2-2; no definite D call. Per germline, CDR1 SNHLY and CDR2 FYNNEI. V was cut by 3 bases and J by 3 bases, with 11 bases left in between. The CDR3 runs 15 residues.

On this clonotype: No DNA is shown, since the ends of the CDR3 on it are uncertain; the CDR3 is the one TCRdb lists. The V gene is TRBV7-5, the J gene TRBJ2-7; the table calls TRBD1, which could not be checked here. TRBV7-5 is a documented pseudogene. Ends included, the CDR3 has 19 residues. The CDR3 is CISVPEAHSRDRESPEQYF.

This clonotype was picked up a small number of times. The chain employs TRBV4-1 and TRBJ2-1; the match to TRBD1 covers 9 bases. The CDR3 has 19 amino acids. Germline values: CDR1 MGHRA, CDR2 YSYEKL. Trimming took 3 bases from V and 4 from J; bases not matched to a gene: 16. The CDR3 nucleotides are TGCGCCAGCAGCCAGGAGGGGACAGGGAGCAGTCTAATATACAATGAGCAGTTCTTC. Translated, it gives CASSQEGTGSSLIYNEQFF.

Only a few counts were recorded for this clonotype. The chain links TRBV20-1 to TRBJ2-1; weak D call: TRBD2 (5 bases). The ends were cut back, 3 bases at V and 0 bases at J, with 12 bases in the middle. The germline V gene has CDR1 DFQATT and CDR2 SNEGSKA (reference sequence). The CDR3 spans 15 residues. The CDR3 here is CSARVATGSYNEQFF. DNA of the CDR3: TGCAGTGCTAGGGTAGCGACCGGCTCCTACAATGAGCAGTTCTTC.

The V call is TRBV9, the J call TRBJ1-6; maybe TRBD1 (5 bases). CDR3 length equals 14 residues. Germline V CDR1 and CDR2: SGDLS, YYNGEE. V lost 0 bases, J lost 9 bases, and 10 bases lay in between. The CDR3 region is CASSVVGTGSPLHF. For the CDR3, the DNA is TGTGCCAGCAGCGTAGTGGGGACGGGTTCACCCCTCCACTTT. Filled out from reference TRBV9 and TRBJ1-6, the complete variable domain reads DSGVTQTPKHLITATGQRVTLRCSPRSGDLSVYWYQQSLDQGLQFLIQYYNGEERAKGNILERFSAQQFPDLHSELNLSSLELGDSALYFCASSVVGTGSPLHFGNGTRLTVT.

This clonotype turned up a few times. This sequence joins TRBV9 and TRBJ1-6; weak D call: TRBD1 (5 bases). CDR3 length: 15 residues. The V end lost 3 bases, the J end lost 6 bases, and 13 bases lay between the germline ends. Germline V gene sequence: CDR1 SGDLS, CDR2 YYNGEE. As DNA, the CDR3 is TGTGCCAGCAGCGCCGTCATGGGACCTAATTCACCCCTCCACTTT. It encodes CASSAVMGPNSPLHF. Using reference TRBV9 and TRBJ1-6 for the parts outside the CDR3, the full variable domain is DSGVTQTPKHLITATGQRVTLRCSPRSGDLSVYWYQQSLDQGLQFLIQYYNGEERAKGNILERFSAQQFPDLHSELNLSSLELGDSALYFCASSAVMGPNSPLHFGNGTRLTVT.

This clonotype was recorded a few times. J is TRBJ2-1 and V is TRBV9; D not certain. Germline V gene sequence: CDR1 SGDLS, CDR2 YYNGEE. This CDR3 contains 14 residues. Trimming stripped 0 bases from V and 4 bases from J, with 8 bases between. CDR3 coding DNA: TGTGCCAGCAGCGTAGTTACGGGTTACAATGAGCAGTTCTTC. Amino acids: CASSVVTGYNEQFF.